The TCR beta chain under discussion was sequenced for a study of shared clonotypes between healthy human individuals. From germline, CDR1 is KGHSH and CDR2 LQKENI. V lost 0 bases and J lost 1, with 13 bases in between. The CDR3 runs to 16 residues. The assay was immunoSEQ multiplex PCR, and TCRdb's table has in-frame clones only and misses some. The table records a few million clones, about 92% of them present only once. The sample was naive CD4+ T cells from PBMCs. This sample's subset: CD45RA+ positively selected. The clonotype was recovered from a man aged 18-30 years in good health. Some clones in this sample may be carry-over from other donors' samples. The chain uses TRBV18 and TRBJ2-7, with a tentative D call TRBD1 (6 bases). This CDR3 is CASSPPGASGSYEQYF. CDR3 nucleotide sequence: TGTGCCAGCTCACCACCGGGGGCCTCGGGATCCTACGAGCAGTACTTC.